This T cell receptor (beta chain) was documented in a study of PD-L1 blockade in urothelial cancer. Background on the study: Each participant's history included 0 to 3 prior chemotherapy regimens.

Every PCR received spiked-in synthetic TCR analog templates. Measured with immunoSEQ multiplex PCR; TCRdb has only the in-frame clones, and not every one. This table holds some 25,000 clones, less than 90% found once. The ends were cut back, 2 bases at V and 0 bases at J, with 11 bases in the middle. The CDR3 consists of 15 residues. Germline CDR1 reads MGHRA; CDR2 reads YSYEKL. This clone was observed a few times. The chain has TRBV4-1 and TRBJ2-7; possibly TRBD2 for D (5 bases). The sample consisted of PBMCs, taken around atezolizumab (anti-PD-L1) treatment. The TCR sequence derives from a man aged 65 to 79 with urothelial cancer. CDR3 in amino acids: CASSQMHGDSYEQYF. The CDR3 DNA sequence: TGCGCCAGCAGCCAAATGCACGGGGACTCCTACGAGCAGTACTTC.